The source of this TCR beta chain is a study of blood T cell repertoires in COVID-19. As for the study in general: Sites in the United States, Italy and Spain provided acute and convalescent COVID-19 samples.

Germline V gene data show CDR1 as SGHTA and CDR2 as FQGNSA. This CDR3 is built from 15 residues. Trimming took off 1 base at V and 5 bases at J, with 12 bases between the two ends. Everyone who took part was roughly 18 to 89 years old, and they came from about two dozen US areas. Cohort assignment relied on participant-reported clinical history. In the original analysis: Estimation of nucleated cell counts was performed using reference gene primer amplification. Generated by immunoSEQ multiplex PCR, the TCRdb table keeps only in-frame clones and is missing some. V and J calls and clone size are those listed in that table; D and trimming were worked out from the DNA. The sample gives roughly 180,000 clones, approximately 81% of which show up once; 5.6% is in the top ten.

This sequence was found in a woman aged 40 to 50 with acute COVID-19. The chain carries TRBV7-2 and TRBJ2-1; D ambiguous. Material: PBMCs or T cells enriched from blood (not recorded which). Here the CDR3 DNA reads TGTGCCAGCAGCTTAGTTACTGGCGGCAACAATGAGCAGTTCTTC. This translates into CASSLVTGGNNEQFF.